Below, one TCR beta chain is given with its context. Its antigen is as yet unknown. This sample is part of a study of graft-versus-host responses after intestinal transplantation. Across the whole study: Tacrolimus and steroids were given for two to four years to all recipients after anti-thymocyte globulin induction. Whole-study results and caveats: Analysis identified GvH clones in recipient marrow, with some appearing first in ileum or blood. Allograft clonal ratios (graft-versus-host to host-versus-graft) were high in patients who had graft-donor T cell macrochimerism. Early post-transplant HvG declines were associated with peak circulating GvH clone levels.

This CDR3 is built from 13 residues. Trimming at V came to 10 bases and at J to 1 base, leaving 4 bases not matched to a gene. The V gene's germline CDR1 is LNHDA and CDR2 SQIVND (reference sequence). Measured with immunoSEQ multiplex PCR; TCRdb has only the in-frame clones, and not every one. The profile shows over 15,000 clones, approximately 89% of them singletons. The input for sequencing was PBMCs, taken roughly 110 days after intestinal transplant. This chain uses TRBV19 with TRBJ1-1; 9 positions match TRBD1. The origin of this receptor is a human patient who received an intestinal transplant, so some T cells may come from the graft donor. The CDR3 loop is CATKTGGNTEAFF. For the CDR3, the DNA is TGTGCCACTAAGACAGGGGGGAACACTGAAGCTTTCTTT.